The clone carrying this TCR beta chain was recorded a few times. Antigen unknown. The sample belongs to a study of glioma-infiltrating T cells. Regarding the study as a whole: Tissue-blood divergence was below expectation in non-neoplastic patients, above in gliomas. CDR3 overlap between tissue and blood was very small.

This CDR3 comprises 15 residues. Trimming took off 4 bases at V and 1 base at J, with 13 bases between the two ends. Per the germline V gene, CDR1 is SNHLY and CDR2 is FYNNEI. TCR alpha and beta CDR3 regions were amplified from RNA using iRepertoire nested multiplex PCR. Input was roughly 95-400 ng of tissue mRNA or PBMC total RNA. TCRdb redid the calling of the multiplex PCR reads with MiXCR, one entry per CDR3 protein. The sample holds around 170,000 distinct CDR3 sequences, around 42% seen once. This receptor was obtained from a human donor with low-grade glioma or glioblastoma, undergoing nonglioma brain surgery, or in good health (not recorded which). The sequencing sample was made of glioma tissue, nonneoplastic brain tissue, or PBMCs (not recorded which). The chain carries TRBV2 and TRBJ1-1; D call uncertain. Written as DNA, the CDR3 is TGTGCCAGCAGTGCACTTACGGCAGCGAACACTGAAGCTTTCTTT. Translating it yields CASSALTAANTEAFF.